This T cell receptor beta chain was captured in a study of T cells in tuberculosis. Notes on the study in general: Shorter CDR3-alpha in active tuberculosis partly drove smaller distances.

This CDR3 is built from 15 residues. Trimming at V came to 5 bases and at J to 5 bases, leaving 9 bases not matched to a gene. In germline, CDR1 is SGHVS, CDR2 FQNEAQ. With respect to this clone: Its antigen remains unidentified.

Time point denoted: new active TB diagnosis, blood taken before or within 7 days of starting treatment. Measured with immunoSEQ multiplex PCR; TCRdb has only the in-frame clones, and not every one. The sample holds 25,000 to 35,000 clones, about 92% seen once. J is TRBJ2-7 and V is TRBV7-8; TRBD1 matches at 10 bases. The receptor comes from an adult with tuberculosis. Some clones in this sample may be carry-over from other donors' samples. Here the sequenced sample was PBMCs, taken at tuberculosis diagnosis. The CDR3 DNA follows: TGTGCCAGCAGCCCCCAGGACAGGGGGGGAAACGAGCAGTACTTC. Translated, it gives CASSPQDRGGNEQYF.